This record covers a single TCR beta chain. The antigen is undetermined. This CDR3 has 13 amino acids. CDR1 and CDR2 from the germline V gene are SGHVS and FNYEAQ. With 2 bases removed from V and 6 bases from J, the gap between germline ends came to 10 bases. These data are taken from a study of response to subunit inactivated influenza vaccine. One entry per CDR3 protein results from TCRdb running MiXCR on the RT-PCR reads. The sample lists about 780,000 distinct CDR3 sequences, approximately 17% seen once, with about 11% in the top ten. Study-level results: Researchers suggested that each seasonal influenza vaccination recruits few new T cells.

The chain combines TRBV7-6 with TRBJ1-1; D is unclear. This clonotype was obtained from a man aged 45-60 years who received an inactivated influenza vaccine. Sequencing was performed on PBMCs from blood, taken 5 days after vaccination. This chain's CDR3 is CASSLNQDSEAFF. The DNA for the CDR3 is TGTGCCAGCAGCTTAAACCAAGACTCTGAAGCTTTCTTT.